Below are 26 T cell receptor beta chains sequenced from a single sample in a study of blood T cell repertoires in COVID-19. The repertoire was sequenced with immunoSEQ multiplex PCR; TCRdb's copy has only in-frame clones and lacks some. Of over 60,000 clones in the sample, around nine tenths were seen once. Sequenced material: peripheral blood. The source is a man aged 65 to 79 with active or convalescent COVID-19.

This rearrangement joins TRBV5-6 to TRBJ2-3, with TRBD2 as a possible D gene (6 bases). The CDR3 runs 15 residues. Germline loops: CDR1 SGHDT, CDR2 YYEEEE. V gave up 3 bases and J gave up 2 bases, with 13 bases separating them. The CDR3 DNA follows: TGTGCCAGCAGCTCGATGCCGGGGGTCACAGATACGCAGTATTTT. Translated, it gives CASSSMPGVTDTQYF.

CDR3 amino acids: CASSLRIGNTEAFF. The CDR3 DNA sequence: TGTGCCAGCAGTTTGAGGATTGGGAACACTGAAGCTTTCTTT. The V call is TRBV28, the J call TRBJ1-1; D is undetermined. Trimming removed 3 bases from V and 1 base from J, with 9 bases in between. Germline V gene lookup returns CDR1 MDHEN and CDR2 SYDVKM. The CDR3 has 14 residues.

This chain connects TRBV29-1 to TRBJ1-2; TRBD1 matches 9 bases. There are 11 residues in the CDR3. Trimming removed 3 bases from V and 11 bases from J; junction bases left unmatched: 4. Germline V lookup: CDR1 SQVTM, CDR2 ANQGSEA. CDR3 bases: TGCAGCGTTGACGGACAGGGGCGTTACACCTTC. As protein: CSVDGQGRYTF.

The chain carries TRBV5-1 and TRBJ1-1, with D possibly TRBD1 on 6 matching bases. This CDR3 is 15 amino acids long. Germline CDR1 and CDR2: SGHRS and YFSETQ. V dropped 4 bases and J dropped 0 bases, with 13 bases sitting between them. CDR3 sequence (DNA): TGCGCCAGCAGCATACTGACAGGTTTGAACACTGAAGCTTTCTTT. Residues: CASSILTGLNTEAFF.

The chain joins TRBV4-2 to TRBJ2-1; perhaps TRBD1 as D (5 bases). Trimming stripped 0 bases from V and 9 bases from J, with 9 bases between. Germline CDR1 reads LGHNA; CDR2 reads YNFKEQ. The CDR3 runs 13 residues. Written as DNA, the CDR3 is TGTGCCAGCAGCCAAGATCTAACAGGTGAGCAGTTCTTC. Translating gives CASSQDLTGEQFF.

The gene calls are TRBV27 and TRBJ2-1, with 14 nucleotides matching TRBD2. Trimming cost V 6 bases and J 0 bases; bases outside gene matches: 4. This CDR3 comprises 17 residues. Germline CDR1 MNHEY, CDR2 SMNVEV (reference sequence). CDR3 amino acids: CASSGTSGGSSYNEQFF. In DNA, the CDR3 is TGTGCCAGCAGCGGGACTAGCGGGGGTTCCTCCTACAATGAGCAGTTCTTC.

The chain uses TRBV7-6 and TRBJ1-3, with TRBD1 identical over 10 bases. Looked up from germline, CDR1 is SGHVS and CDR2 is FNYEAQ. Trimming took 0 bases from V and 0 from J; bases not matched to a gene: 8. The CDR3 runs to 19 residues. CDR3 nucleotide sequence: TGTGCCAGCAGCTTAGCGGCGGGTGGGACAGGGGTCTCTGGAAACACCATATATTTT. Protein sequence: CASSLAAGGTGVSGNTIYF.

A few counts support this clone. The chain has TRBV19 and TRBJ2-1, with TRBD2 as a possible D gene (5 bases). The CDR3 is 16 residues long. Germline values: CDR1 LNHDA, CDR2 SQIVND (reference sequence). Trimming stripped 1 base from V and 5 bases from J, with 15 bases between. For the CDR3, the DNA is TGTGCCAGTAGTATAGGGGAGTTCGGAGCCGACAATGAGCAGTTCTTC. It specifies CASSIGEFGADNEQFF.

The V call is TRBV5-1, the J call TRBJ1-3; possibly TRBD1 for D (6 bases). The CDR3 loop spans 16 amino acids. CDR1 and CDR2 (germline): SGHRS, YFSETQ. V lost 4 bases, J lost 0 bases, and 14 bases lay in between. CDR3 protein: CASSLSGASSGNTIYF. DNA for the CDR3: TGCGCCAGCAGCCTATCAGGGGCCAGCTCTGGAAACACCATATATTTT.

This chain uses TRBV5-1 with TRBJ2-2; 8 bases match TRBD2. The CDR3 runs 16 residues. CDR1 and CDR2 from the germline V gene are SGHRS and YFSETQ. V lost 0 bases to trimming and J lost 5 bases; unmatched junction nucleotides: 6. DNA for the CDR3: TGCGCCAGCAGCTTGGGCCCGGGAGGGCGGACCGGGGAGCTGTTTTTT. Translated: CASSLGPGGRTGELFF.

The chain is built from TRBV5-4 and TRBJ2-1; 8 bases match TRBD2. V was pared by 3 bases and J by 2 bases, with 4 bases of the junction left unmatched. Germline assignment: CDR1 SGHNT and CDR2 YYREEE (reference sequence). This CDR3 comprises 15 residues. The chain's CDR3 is CASSSAGATYNEQFF. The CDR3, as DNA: TGTGCCAGCAGCTCAGCGGGGGCTACCTACAATGAGCAGTTCTTC. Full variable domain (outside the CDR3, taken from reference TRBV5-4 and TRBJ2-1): ETGVTQSPTHLIKTRGQQVTLRCSSQSGHNTVSWYQQALGQGPQFIFQYYREEENGRGNFPPRFSGLQFPNYSSELNVNALELDDSALYLCASSSAGATYNEQFFGPGTRLTVL.

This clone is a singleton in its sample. CDR3 loop: CASSPGLAGSYEQYF. DNA for the CDR3: TGTGCCAGCAGCCCGGGACTAGCGGGCTCCTACGAGCAGTACTTC. The chain carries TRBV7-2 and TRBJ2-7; 12 nucleotides match TRBD2. This CDR3 comprises 15 residues. The junction had 2 bases not matched to a gene; V was cut back by 5 bases and J by 0 bases. The V gene's germline CDR1 is SGHTA and CDR2 FQGNSA.

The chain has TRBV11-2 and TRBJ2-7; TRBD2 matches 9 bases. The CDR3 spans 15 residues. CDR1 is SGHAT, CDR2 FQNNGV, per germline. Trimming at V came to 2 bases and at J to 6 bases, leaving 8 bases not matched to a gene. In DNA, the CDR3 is TGTGCCAGCAGCTTACGAGGGACTAGCATGGGCGAGCAGTACTTC. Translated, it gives CASSLRGTSMGEQYF.

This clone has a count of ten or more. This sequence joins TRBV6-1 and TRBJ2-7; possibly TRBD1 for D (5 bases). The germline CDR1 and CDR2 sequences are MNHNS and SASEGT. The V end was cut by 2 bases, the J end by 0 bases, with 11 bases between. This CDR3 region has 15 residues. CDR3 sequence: CASSEWVTDSYEQYF. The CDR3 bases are TGTGCCAGCAGTGAATGGGTGACAGACTCCTACGAGCAGTACTTC.

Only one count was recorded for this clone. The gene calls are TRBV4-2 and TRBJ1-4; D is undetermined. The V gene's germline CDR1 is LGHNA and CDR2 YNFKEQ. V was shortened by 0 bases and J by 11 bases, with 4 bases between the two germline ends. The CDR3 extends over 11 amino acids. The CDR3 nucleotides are TGTGCCAGCAGCCAAGATATGAAACTGTTTTTT. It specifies CASSQDMKLFF.

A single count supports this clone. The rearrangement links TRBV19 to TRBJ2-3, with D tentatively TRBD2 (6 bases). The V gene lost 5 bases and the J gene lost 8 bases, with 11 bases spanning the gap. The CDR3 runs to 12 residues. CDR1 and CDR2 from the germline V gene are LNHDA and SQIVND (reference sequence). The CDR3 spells CASSPRDSTQYF. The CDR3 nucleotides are TGTGCCAGTAGTCCTCGGGACTCTACGCAGTATTTT. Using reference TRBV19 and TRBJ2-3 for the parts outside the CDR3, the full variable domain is DGGITQSPKYLFRKEGQNVTLSCEQNLNHDAMYWYRQDPGQGLRLIYYSQIVNDFQKGDIAEGYSVSREKKESFPLTVTSAQKNPTAFYLCASSPRDSTQYFGPGTRLTVL.

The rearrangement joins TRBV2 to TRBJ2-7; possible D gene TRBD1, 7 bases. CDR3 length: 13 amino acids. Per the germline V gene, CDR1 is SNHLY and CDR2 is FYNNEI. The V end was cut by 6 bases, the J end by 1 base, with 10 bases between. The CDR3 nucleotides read TGTGCCAGCAGCGGGGGACAGTCCTACGAGCAGTACTTC. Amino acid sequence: CASSGGQSYEQYF.

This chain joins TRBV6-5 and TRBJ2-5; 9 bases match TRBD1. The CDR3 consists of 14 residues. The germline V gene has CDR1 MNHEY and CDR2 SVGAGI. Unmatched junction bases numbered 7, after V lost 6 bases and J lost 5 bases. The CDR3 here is CASRVTGGPETQYF. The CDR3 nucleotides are TGTGCCAGCAGAGTGACAGGGGGTCCGGAGACCCAGTACTTC.

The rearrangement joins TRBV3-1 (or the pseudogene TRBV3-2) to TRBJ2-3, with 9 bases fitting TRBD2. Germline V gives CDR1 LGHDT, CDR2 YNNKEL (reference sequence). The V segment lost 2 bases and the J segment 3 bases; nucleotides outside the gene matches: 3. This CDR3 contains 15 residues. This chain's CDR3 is CASSQSLAGTDTQYF. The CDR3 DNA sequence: TGTGCCAGCAGCCAATCCCTAGCGGGAACAGATACGCAGTATTTT.

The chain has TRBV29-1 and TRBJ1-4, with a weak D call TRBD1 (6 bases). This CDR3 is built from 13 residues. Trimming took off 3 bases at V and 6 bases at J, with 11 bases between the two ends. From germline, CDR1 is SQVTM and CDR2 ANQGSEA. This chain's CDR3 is CSVDRGGDEKLFF. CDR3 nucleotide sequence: TGCAGCGTTGACAGGGGAGGGGATGAAAAACTGTTTTTT.

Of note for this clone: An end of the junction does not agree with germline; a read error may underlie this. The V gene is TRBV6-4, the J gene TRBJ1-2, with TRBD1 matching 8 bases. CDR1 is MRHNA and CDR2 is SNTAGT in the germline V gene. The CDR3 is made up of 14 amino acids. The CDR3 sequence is CASSDSWQGAPLSF. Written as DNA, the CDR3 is TGTGCCAGCAGTGACTCTTGGCAGGGGGCCCCTCTCTCCTTC.

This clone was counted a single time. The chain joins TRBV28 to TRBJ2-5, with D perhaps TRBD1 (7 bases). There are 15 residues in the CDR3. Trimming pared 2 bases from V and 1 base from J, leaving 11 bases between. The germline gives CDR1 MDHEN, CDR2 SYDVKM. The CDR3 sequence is CASSLAGGGQETQYF. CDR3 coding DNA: TGTGCCAGCAGTTTAGCAGGGGGAGGCCAAGAGACCCAGTACTTC.

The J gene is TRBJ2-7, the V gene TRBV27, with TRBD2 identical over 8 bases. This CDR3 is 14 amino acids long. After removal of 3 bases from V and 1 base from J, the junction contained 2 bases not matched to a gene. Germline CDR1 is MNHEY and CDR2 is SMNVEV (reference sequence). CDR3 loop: CASSFRGRSYEQYF. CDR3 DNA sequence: TGTGCCAGCAGTTTTCGCGGGAGGTCCTACGAGCAGTACTTC.

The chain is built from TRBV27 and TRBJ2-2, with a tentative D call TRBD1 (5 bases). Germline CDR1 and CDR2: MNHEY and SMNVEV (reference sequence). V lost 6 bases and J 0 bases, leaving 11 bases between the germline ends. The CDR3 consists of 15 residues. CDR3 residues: CASRGIGANTGELFF. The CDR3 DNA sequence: TGTGCCAGCAGAGGAATAGGGGCGAACACCGGGGAGCTGTTTTTT.

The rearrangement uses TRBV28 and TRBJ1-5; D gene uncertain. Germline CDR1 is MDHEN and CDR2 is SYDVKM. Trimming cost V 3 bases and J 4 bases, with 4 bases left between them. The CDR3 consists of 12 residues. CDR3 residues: CASSFPNQPQHF. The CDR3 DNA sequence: TGTGCCAGCAGTTTCCCAAATCAGCCCCAGCATTTT.

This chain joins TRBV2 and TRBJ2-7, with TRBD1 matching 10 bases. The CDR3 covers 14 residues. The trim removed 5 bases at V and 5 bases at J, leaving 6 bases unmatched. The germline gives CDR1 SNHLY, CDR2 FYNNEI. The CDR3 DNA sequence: TGTGCCAGCAGTCCGGGACAGGGGATCCACGAGCAGTACTTC. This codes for CASSPGQGIHEQYF.